The entry below describes one TCR beta chain. Its antigen is still unknown. CDR3 length equals 16 residues. Trimming removed 0 bases from V and 2 bases from J; junction bases left unmatched: 3. In germline, CDR1 is SGHTS, CDR2 YDEGEE. The repertoire was sequenced with immunoSEQ multiplex PCR; TCRdb's copy has only in-frame clones and lacks some. Of 100,000 to 150,000 clones in the sample, 89% were seen once. The sample comes from a study of T cell responses to AZD1222 COVID-19 vaccine. Broader study findings: It was only 6 or 7 AZD1222 recipients who were seropositive at baseline. CD4 TCRs covered the whole spike, strongest at regions 160-218 and 743-854. Increases in Spike-specific TCR breadth and depth were seen after two AZD1222 doses.

The material was peripheral blood, obtained on day 0 of AZD1222 vaccination. The receptor's source is an adult in good health. The genes are TRBV5-8 and TRBJ2-3, with 10 positions matching TRBD2. In nucleotides, the CDR3 is TGTGCCAGCAGCTTGGAACTAGCGGGGACCACAGATACGCAGTATTTT. Residues: CASSLELAGTTDTQYF.